These 19 T cell receptor beta chains came from one sample sequenced in a study of blood T cell repertoires in COVID-19. TCRdb keeps only in-frame clones here, not all; method: immunoSEQ multiplex PCR. The top ten hold approximately 17% of the sample, which has over 90,000 clones, approximately 87% seen once. The sequenced material came from peripheral blood. Source of these receptors: a human donor in a cohort sampled during active COVID-19.

The chain uses TRBV5-8 and TRBJ1-2, with a possible D match to TRBD1 (6 bases). Trimming removed 4 bases at V and 5 bases at J, with 12 bases between. The CDR3 length is 13 residues. Per germline, CDR1 SGHTS and CDR2 YDEGEE. CDR3 bases: TGTGCCAGCAGCGCCGGGACACCTTATGGCTACACCTTC. Protein: CASSAGTPYGYTF.

This clone was seen only once. The chain joins TRBV6-2 or TRBV6-3 to TRBJ2-1, with TRBD2 identical over 13 bases. V trimming: 2 bases; J trimming: 0 bases; junction bases outside the gene matches: 10. Germline CDR1 reads MNHEY; CDR2 reads SVGEGT. There are 20 residues in the CDR3. The CDR3 DNA is TGTGCCAGCAGTTACCCCCCGTGGGGACTAGCGGGGCCCTCCTACAATGAGCAGTTCTTC. It yields the protein CASSYPPWGLAGPSYNEQFF.

The rearrangement joins TRBV28 to TRBJ1-1; perhaps TRBD1 as D (6 bases). The V gene lost 10 bases and the J gene lost 2 bases, with 14 bases spanning the gap. Germline-derived CDR1 and CDR2 are MDHEN and SYDVKM. CDR3 length equals 13 residues. The CDR3: CATPRQVNTEAFF. The CDR3 DNA sequence: TGTGCCACCCCTAGACAGGTCAACACTGAAGCTTTCTTT.

The rearrangement uses TRBV5-6 and TRBJ1-6; D perhaps matches TRBD1 (5 bases). Germline values: CDR1 SGHDT, CDR2 YYEEEE. This CDR3 contains 14 residues. V was trimmed by 3 bases and J by 9 bases, leaving 13 bases between them. The CDR3 loop reads CASSSGNLGSPLHF. The CDR3 coding sequence is TGTGCCAGCAGCTCAGGGAACTTAGGTTCACCCCTCCACTTT.

The chain couples TRBV6-2 or TRBV6-3 to TRBJ2-7; 8 bases match TRBD1. Losses at the gene ends were 6 bases for V and 1 base for J; bases not matched to a gene: 11. CDR1 is MNHEY and CDR2 is SVGEGT in the germline V gene. This CDR3 is 16 amino acids long. The CDR3 loop is CASRPLRGRSSYEQYF. Written as DNA, the CDR3 is TGTGCCAGCAGGCCTCTCAGGGGGCGCTCGTCCTACGAGCAGTACTTC.

The CDR3 region has the DNA TGTGCCAGCAGCGAGGGGGCCCGACCTAACTATGGCTACACCTTC. Translating gives CASSEGARPNYGYTF. This sequence joins TRBV6-6 and TRBJ1-2; 7 bases line up with TRBD1. Looked up from germline, CDR1 is MNHNY and CDR2 is SVGAGI (reference sequence). After removal of 6 bases from V and 0 bases from J, the junction contained 7 bases not matched to a gene. The CDR3 covers 15 residues.

V usage is TRBV3-1 (or the pseudogene TRBV3-2) and J usage is TRBJ2-2, with a weak D call TRBD1 (5 bases). Germline CDR1 reads LGHDT; CDR2 reads YNNKEL (reference sequence). V was trimmed by 2 bases and J by 1 base, leaving 11 bases between them. CDR3 size: 16 residues. The CDR3: CASSQIGAENTGELFF. The CDR3 DNA follows: TGTGCCAGCAGCCAAATTGGGGCAGAGAACACCGGGGAGCTGTTTTTT.

The V gene is TRBV12-5, the J gene TRBJ1-5; 7 bases are shared with TRBD1. The germline gives CDR1 LGHNT, CDR2 FRNRAP. The junction had 9 bases not matched to a gene; V was cut back by 6 bases and J by 4 bases. This CDR3 has 15 residues. CDR3 region: CASGYSQGWNQPQHF. Here the CDR3 DNA reads TGTGCTAGTGGCTACTCACAGGGGTGGAATCAGCCCCAGCATTTT.

V and J are TRBV6-2 or TRBV6-3 and TRBJ1-5, with 12 bases fitting TRBD1. The V gene end was trimmed by 2 bases and the J gene end by 6 bases; junction bases not matched to a gene: 8. The CDR3 extends over 17 amino acids. Germline CDR1 is MNHEY and CDR2 is SVGEGT. The chain's CDR3 is CASSYPLGQGAGQPQHF. The CDR3 DNA follows: TGTGCCAGCAGTTACCCCTTGGGACAGGGGGCCGGTCAGCCCCAGCATTTT.

The chain joins TRBV18 to TRBJ2-1; D is possibly TRBD1 (6 bases). The CDR3 runs to 12 residues. V shed 3 bases and J shed 6 bases, with 6 bases lying between them. Germline loops: CDR1 KGHSH, CDR2 LQKENI. CDR3 protein: CASSPGANEQFF. Written as DNA, the CDR3 is TGTGCCAGCTCACCGGGGGCCAATGAGCAGTTCTTC.

CDR3 region: CASSTPGVNTEAFF. The CDR3 DNA reads TGTGCCAGCAGTACCCCAGGTGTTAACACTGAAGCTTTCTTT. The V and J genes are TRBV6-5 and TRBJ1-1; D ambiguous. CDR3 length equals 14 residues. V was clipped by 5 bases and J by 2 bases, with 12 bases between them. Germline CDR1 is MNHEY and CDR2 is SVGAGI.

A single count supports this clone. The genes are TRBV25-1 and TRBJ2-3; 8 bases align to TRBD1. Germline V gene sequence: CDR1 MGHDK, CDR2 SYGVNS. The trim removed 1 base at V and 1 base at J, leaving 4 bases unmatched. CDR3 length: 16 amino acids. CDR3 sequence reads: CASSESVTGGTDTQYF. In DNA, the CDR3 is TGTGCCAGCAGTGAATCAGTGACAGGGGGCACAGATACGCAGTATTTT.

The chain couples TRBV6-5 to TRBJ1-1; weak D call: TRBD1 (6 bases). V lost 2 bases to trimming and J lost 3 bases, with 7 bases between them. The CDR3 totals 13 residues. Germline assignment: CDR1 MNHEY and CDR2 SVGAGI. The CDR3 nucleotides read TGTGCCAGCAGTTACGACAGGTACACTGAAGCTTTCTTT. Translated: CASSYDRYTEAFF.

V and J are TRBV7-3 and TRBJ1-1, with 10 bases identical to TRBD1. CDR3 length equals 15 residues. Trimming at V came to 5 bases and at J to 2 bases, leaving 5 bases not matched to a gene. Germline CDR1 reads SGHTA; CDR2 reads FQGTGA. In DNA form, the CDR3 reads TGTGCCAGCAGCCCCGGGGACAGGGGAAACACTGAAGCTTTCTTT. This gives the protein CASSPGDRGNTEAFF.

The rearrangement joins TRBV3-1 (or the pseudogene TRBV3-2) to TRBJ1-3; D is undetermined. Trimming removed 3 bases from V and 0 bases from J, with 15 bases in between. Germline CDR1 and CDR2: LGHDT and YNNKEL (reference sequence). The CDR3 totals 17 residues. The CDR3 region is CASSQEPPMSSGNTIYF. CDR3 coding DNA: TGTGCCAGCAGCCAGGAGCCCCCAATGAGCTCTGGAAACACCATATATTTT.

The chain recombines TRBV10-3 with TRBJ2-3; 9 bases fit TRBD1. J was trimmed by 1 base and V by 6 bases; bases with no gene match: 2. Germline assignment: CDR1 ENHRY and CDR2 SYGVKD. The CDR3 contains 14 residues. In nucleotides, the CDR3 is TGTGCCATCAGCCGGGACAGGGGCACAGATACGCAGTATTTT. Protein: CAISRDRGTDTQYF.

This clone was recorded only once. This chain joins TRBV5-4 and TRBJ1-5; TRBD1 matches 7 bases. Unmatched junction bases numbered 16, after V lost 5 bases and J lost 2 bases. Germline V gene lookup returns CDR1 SGHNT and CDR2 YYREEE (reference sequence). This CDR3 spans 18 amino acids. CDR3 nucleotides: TGTGCCAGCAGTTTAAAAACGAAGATGGGGACAGGCAATCAGCCCCAGCATTTT. This sequence encodes CASSLKTKMGTGNQPQHF. Drawing the rest from reference TRBV5-4 and TRBJ1-5, the complete variable domain is ETGVTQSPTHLIKTRGQQVTLRCSSQSGHNTVSWYQQALGQGPQFIFQYYREEENGRGNFPPRFSGLQFPNYSSELNVNALELDDSALYLCASSLKTKMGTGNQPQHFGDGTRLSIL.

The chain employs TRBV4-3 and TRBJ2-3, with 12 bases identical to TRBD2. Germline assignment: CDR1 LGHNA and CDR2 YSLEER. This CDR3 has 17 amino acids. V gave up 0 bases and J gave up 5 bases; unmatched junction bases: 6. The CDR3 loop reads CASSQEGLAGGEDTQYF. The DNA of the CDR3 is TGCGCCAGCAGCCAAGAAGGCCTAGCGGGGGGGGAAGATACGCAGTATTTT.

In nucleotides, the CDR3 is TGTGCCAGCAGCCAAACGACAGGCATCTATGGCTACACCTTC. Translating it yields CASSQTTGIYGYTF. V is TRBV3-1 (or the pseudogene TRBV3-2) and J is TRBJ1-2; a possible D gene is TRBD1 (6 bases). The CDR3 totals 14 residues. Germline V gives CDR1 LGHDT, CDR2 YNNKEL (reference sequence). V lost 2 bases and J 4 bases, leaving 11 bases between the germline ends.